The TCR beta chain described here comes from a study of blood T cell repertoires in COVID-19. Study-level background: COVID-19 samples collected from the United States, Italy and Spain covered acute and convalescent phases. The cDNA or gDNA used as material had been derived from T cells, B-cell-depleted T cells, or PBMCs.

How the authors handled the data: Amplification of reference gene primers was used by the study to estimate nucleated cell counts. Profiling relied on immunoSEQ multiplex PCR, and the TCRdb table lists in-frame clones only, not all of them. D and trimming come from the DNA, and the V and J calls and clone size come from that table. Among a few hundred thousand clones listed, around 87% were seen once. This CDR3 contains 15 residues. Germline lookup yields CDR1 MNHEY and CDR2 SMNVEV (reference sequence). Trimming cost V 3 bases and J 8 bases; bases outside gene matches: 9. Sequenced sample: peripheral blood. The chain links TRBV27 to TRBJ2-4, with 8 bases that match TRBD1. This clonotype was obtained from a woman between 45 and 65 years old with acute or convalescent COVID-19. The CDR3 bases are TGTGCCAGCAGTTTTACGGGACAGGTGGTCGACATTCAGTACTTC. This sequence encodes CASSFTGQVVDIQYF.